The text below deals with one T cell receptor beta chain. Its target is unknown. This entry comes from a study of T cell responses to AZD1222 COVID-19 vaccine. Libraries were prepared by immunoSEQ multiplex PCR; TCRdb keeps only in-frame clonotypes and omits some of them. The sample lists 100,000 to 150,000 clones, around 89% seen once, with roughly 1.5% in the top ten. V was pared by 6 bases and J by 1 base, with 12 bases between. Germline V CDR1 and CDR2: LNHDA, SQIVND (reference sequence). The CDR3 has 14 residues. Study-wide findings and caveats: Among AZD1222 vaccinees, only 5 or 6 were seropositive at baseline.

The chain couples TRBV19 to TRBJ1-1; possibly TRBD1 for D (5 bases). Sequences were derived from peripheral blood, sampled on day 0 of AZD1222 vaccination. The sequence derives from an adult in good health. The CDR3 loop reads CASSPVRENTEAFF. The CDR3 DNA sequence: TGTGCCAGTAGCCCGGTCAGGGAGAACACTGAAGCTTTCTTT.